Listed below are T cell receptor beta chains from one sample, sequenced in a study of T cell changes during pregnancy in multiple sclerosis. Data came from immunoSEQ multiplex PCR; TCRdb stores just in-frame clones and leaves some out. The sample includes 40,000 to 60,000 clones, 75% to 90% of them seen just once. The sample consisted of peripheral blood, taken in the first trimester of pregnancy. These receptors all stem from a female donor in good health, enrolled as a control in a pregnancy study. Both conserved end residues are part of each CDR3. The order of the fields is J gene, clone size, D gene, V gene, CDR3 protein, CDR3 DNA. The D gene is left open where the match is weak. Clone size is shown for a subset of rows, as once, few, many or a class of expanded clone.

J: TRBJ2-1
size: -
D: TRBD2
V: TRBV10-3
CDR3: CAVGGLALNEQFF
DNA: TGTGCCGTTGGCGGACTAGCGCTGAATGAGCAGTTCTTC

J: TRBJ2-3
size: -
D: -
V: TRBV7-7
CDR3: CASSPWTDTDTQYF
DNA: TGTGCCAGCAGCCCTTGGACAGACACAGATACGCAGTATTTT

J: TRBJ2-2
size: -
D: -
V: TRBV2
CDR3: CASSSGNTGELFF
DNA: TGTGCCAGCTCCTCCGGGAACACCGGGGAGCTGTTTTTT

J: TRBJ2-5
size: -
D: -
V: TRBV28
CDR3: CASKQAKETQYF
DNA: TGTGCCAGCAAACAGGCGAAAGAGACCCAGTACTTC

J: TRBJ2-7
size: few
D: TRBD2
V: TRBV15
CDR3: CATSREASGSDEQYF
DNA: TGTGCCACCAGCAGAGAAGCTAGCGGGAGCGACGAGCAGTACTTC

J: TRBJ1-3
size: -
D: TRBD1
V: TRBV4-2
CDR3: CASSQQAPTGQGSGNTIYF
DNA: TGTGCCAGCAGCCAACAAGCCCCCACGGGACAGGGGTCTGGAAACACCATATATTTT

J: TRBJ1-4
size: -
D: -
V: TRBV6-6
CDR3: CASSLRGAGEDEKLFF
DNA: TGTGCCAGCAGTCTTCGGGGGGCGGGTGAGGATGAAAAACTGTTTTTT

J: TRBJ1-2
size: -
D: -
V: TRBV7-9
CDR3: CASSSQTTNYGYTF
DNA: TGTGCCAGCAGCTCCCAAACAACTAACTATGGCTACACCTTC

J: TRBJ2-7
size: -
D: TRBD1
V: TRBV6-1
CDR3: CASQPDRVPRAEQYF
DNA: TGTGCCAGCCAACCGGACAGGGTCCCGAGGGCCGAGCAGTACTTC

J: TRBJ2-1
size: -
D: -
V: TRBV29-1
CDR3: CSVEDWAGEQFF
DNA: TGCAGCGTTGAAGATTGGGCGGGTGAGCAGTTCTTC

J: TRBJ1-1
size: -
D: -
V: TRBV27
CDR3: CASALRGLTEAFF
DNA: TGTGCCAGCGCACTAAGGGGTCTGACTGAAGCTTTCTTT

J: TRBJ2-3
size: once
D: TRBD2
V: TRBV10-3
CDR3: CAISPAGLTDTQYF
DNA: TGTGCCATCTCCCCAGCGGGACTCACAGATACGCAGTATTTT

J: TRBJ2-7
size: once
D: -
V: TRBV11-2
CDR3: CASSTGGGGSYEQYF
DNA: TGTGCCAGCAGTACAGGGGGGGGTGGGTCCTACGAGCAGTACTTC

J: TRBJ1-1
size: once
D: -
V: TRBV7-3
CDR3: CASARQPNTEAFF
DNA: TGTGCCAGCGCCAGGCAGCCTAACACTGAAGCTTTCTTT

J: TRBJ2-7
size: -
D: TRBD1
V: TRBV9
CDR3: CASSEHPQGAGEQYF
DNA: TGTGCCAGCAGCGAGCACCCCCAGGGGGCTGGCGAGCAGTACTTC